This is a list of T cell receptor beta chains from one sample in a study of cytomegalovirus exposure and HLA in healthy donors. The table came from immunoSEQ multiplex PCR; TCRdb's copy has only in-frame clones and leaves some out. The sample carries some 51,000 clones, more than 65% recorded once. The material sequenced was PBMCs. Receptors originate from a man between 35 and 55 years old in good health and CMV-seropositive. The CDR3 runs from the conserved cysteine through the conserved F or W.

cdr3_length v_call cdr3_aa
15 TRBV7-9 CASSFGGQGSYEQYF
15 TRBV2 CASRERSGGYNEQFF
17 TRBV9 CASSVATGTGNNQPQHF
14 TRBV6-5 CASSYSAGVVGYTF
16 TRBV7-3 CASSLGLAPTTDTQYF
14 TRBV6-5 CASSRPQENTEAFF
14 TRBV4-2 CASSPGLAYNEQFF
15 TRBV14 CASSQEMGQGYEQYF
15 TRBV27 CASSLQGQGSYEQYF
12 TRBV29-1 CSDRTVSGELFF
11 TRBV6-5 CASSTGQGYTF
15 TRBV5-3 CARSGIGQSGNTIYF
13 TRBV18 CASSRQPNTEAFF
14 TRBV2 CASTLQGSNEKLFF
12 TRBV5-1 CASSLGQGTIYF
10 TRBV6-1 CASSAGGYTF
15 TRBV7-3 CASSFQTSGGNEQFF
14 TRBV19 CASIQRHRNTEAFF
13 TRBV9 CASSVDLTYEQFF
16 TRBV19 CASTIPGLGNTGELFF
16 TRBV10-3 CAISGLVSGGAHEQYF
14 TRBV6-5 CASRNGGGGQPQHF
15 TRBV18 CASSPGQGGTDTQYF
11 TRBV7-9 CASSFSLKAFF
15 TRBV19 CASSMVTHVRYGYTF
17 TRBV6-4 CASSECQVNTCGETQYF
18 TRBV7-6 CASSLEVPGTGGANVLTF
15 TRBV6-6 CASSYGQGGNSPLHF
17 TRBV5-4 CASSLIFSGSSYNEQFF
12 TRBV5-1 CASSLAADTQYF
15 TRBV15 CATSGDRTPIHGYTF
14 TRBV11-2 CASSLEVVNYGYTF
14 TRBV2 CASSANPGGTEAFF
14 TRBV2 CASSRTVSGNTIYF
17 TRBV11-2 CASSLDPGETDGLGYTF
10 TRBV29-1 CSVDLKGYTF
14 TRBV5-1 CASSLGTTTDTQYF
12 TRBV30 CAWSGIGNTQYF
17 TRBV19 CASSARTGRSGANVLTF
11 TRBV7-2 CASSPRETQYF
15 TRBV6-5 CASSTSGGARNEQFF
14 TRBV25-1 CASSPVAGMETQYF
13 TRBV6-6 CAGAVGSNQPQHF
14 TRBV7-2 CASSSTAPGVGYTF
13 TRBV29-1 CSAGGGLGYGYTF
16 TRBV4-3 CASSQEGGVSADTQYF
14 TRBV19 CASNVQGADGEQYF
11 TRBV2 CASRQAGEQYF
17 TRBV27 CASSFHPGTGDYNEQFF